This T cell receptor beta chain was obtained from a study of blood T cell repertoires in COVID-19. Losses at the gene ends were 3 bases for V and 7 bases for J; bases not matched to a gene: 8. The CDR3 length is 15 residues. The germline V gene encodes CDR1 SGDLS and CDR2 YYNGEE. Some clones are missing from TCRdb's copy, which holds only in-frame ones; the method was immunoSEQ multiplex PCR. This table has about 73,000 clones, roughly three quarters appearing once. The J gene is TRBJ2-7, the V gene TRBV9, with 12 bases aligning to TRBD2. This clonotype was sampled from a man between 70 and 80 years old with COVID-19, enrolled during active disease. The sequenced sample was peripheral blood. CDR3 amino acids: CASSDPSGRAEEQYF. CDR3 DNA: TGTGCCAGCAGCGATCCTAGCGGGAGGGCCGAGGAGCAGTACTTC.